This T cell receptor beta chain emerged from a study of control samples from healthy donors and cancer patients. The method was immunoSEQ multiplex PCR; TCRdb's version includes in-frame clones alone and lacks a portion of them. The repertoire includes just under 75,000 clones, about 90% of them detected once, and about 4% sits in the top ten. The CDR3 loop spans 13 amino acids. Trimming left V 4 bases short and J 5 bases short, with 8 bases between. Material for sequencing was blood. The chain employs TRBV12-3 or TRBV12-4 and TRBJ1-4, with D maybe TRBD1 (5 bases). The TCR was taken from a woman aged 50 to 60 in good health. CDR3 bases: TGTGCCAGCAGTTCCAGGGTAAATGAAAAACTGTTTTTT. Protein sequence: CASSSRVNEKLFF.